This T cell receptor beta chain was sequenced for a study of Tregs in tolerant kidney transplant recipients. The assay was immunoSEQ multiplex PCR, and TCRdb's table has in-frame clones only and misses some. The sample table includes tens of thousands of clones. A word on this clone: Compared with germline, one end of the junction differs, possibly owing to a read error.

This specimen consisted of CD4+ T cells from blood, obtained before the transplant. This receptor was identified in a human donor who received a combined kidney and bone marrow transplant.

The DNA read from the CDR3 is TGCAGCGCTAATGAGGGGAAAGGGCCCAATGAG. Its translation is CSANEGKGPNE. The entire CDR3 sequence reads CSANEGKGPNEQFF. The V gene is TRBV20-1, the J gene TRBJ2-1; perhaps D is TRBD1 or TRBD2 (5 bases each). The read falls 3 residues short of the CDR3 end, and the missing part is taken from the germline J gene. The CDR3 length is 14 residues. Germline lookup yields CDR1 DFQATT and CDR2 SNEGSKA (reference sequence).